The 11 T cell receptor beta chains reported below all come from one sample, sequenced in a study of neurological immune-mediated disorders. TCRdb redid the calling of the 5' RACE reads with MiXCR, one entry per CDR3 protein. Among approximately 100,000 distinct CDR3 sequences listed, more than 10% were seen once. Stated time point: longitudinal time-point 3. The specimen was PBMCs. All receptors come from a female donor with HTLV-1-associated myelopathy (HAM/TSP).

The sample holds many counts of this clonotype. This chain joins TRBV16 and TRBJ1-2; 9 bases line up with TRBD1. CDR1 is KGHSY and CDR2 is FQNENV in the germline V gene. The junction had 7 bases not matched to a gene; V was cut back by 5 bases and J by 3 bases. The CDR3 has 15 residues. The CDR3 here is CASSKQGAADYGYTF. For the CDR3, the DNA is TGTGCCAGCAGCAAACAGGGGGCTGCTGACTATGGCTACACCTTC.

This clonotype was seen many times. The V gene is TRBV4-2, the J gene TRBJ2-2; 9 nucleotides match TRBD1. The CDR3 length is 14 residues. Germline-derived CDR1 and CDR2 are LGHNA and YNFKEQ. J gave up 6 bases and V 1 base, and 0 bases lay outside the gene matches. In DNA form, the CDR3 reads TGTGCCAGCAGCCAAGGACAGGGGGCCGGGGAGCTGTTTTTT. Translating it yields CASSQGQGAGELFF.

This clonotype was recorded at least ten times. The V and J genes are TRBV20-1 and TRBJ2-2; 9 bases line up with TRBD1. V trimming: 5 bases; J trimming: 6 bases; junction bases outside the gene matches: 16. CDR3 length: 17 residues. Germline loops: CDR1 DFQATT, CDR2 SNEGSKA (reference sequence). CDR3 region: CSAFGTAGQGISGELFF. The CDR3 DNA reads as TGCAGTGCTTTTGGGACGGCGGGACAGGGTATTTCCGGGGAGCTGTTTTTT.

This clonotype was found many times. The V gene is TRBV5-1, the J gene TRBJ2-5, with D unclear. V lost 1 base, J lost 4 bases, and 8 bases lay in between. This CDR3 region has 13 residues. The V gene's germline CDR1 is SGHRS and CDR2 YFSETQ. Here the CDR3 reads CASSLLGSETQYF. As DNA, the CDR3 is TGCGCCAGCAGCTTGCTAGGGTCAGAGACCCAGTACTTC. Supplemented by reference TRBV5-1 and TRBJ2-5, the full variable domain reads KAGVTQTPRYLIKTRGQQVTLSCSPISGHRSVSWYQQTPGQGLQFLFEYFSETQRNKGNFPGRFSGRQFSNSRSEMNVSTLELGDSALYLCASSLLGSETQYFGPGTRLLVL.

In regard to this clonotype: A much larger clone differs by one base, so this may be a read error. The chain employs TRBV12-3 or TRBV12-4 and TRBJ2-1, with D hard to call. The CDR3 has 17 amino acids. Trimming stripped 4 bases from V and 2 bases from J, with 18 bases between. The CDR3 here is CASSSTLIFRAYNEQFF. In DNA form, the CDR3 reads TGTGCCAGCAGTTCCACCTTGATCTTCCGAGCCTACAATGAGCAGTTCTTC.

In DNA, the CDR3 is TGTGCCAGCCGCCTAACCGGGATAACAAATACGCAGTATTTT. Residues: CASRLTGITNTQYF. This chain links TRBV4-2 with TRBJ2-3; D possibly corresponds to TRBD2 (5 bases). Germline V lookup: CDR1 LGHNA, CDR2 YNFKEQ. This CDR3 has 14 amino acids. V dropped 8 bases and J dropped 7 bases, with 19 bases sitting between them.

There are many counts of this clonotype. V and J are TRBV20-1 and TRBJ2-3, with 8 bases aligning to TRBD2. CDR1 is DFQATT, CDR2 SNEGSKA, per germline (reference sequence). This CDR3 spans 14 amino acids. The V segment lost 3 bases and the J segment 4 bases; nucleotides outside the gene matches: 6. The CDR3 DNA follows: TGCAGTGCTAGCGGGGGGGTTGTTGCAGATACGCAGTATTTT. It codes for CSASGGVVADTQYF.

This clonotype occurred many times. The rearrangement uses TRBV5-1 and TRBJ2-5; D gene uncertain. CDR1 and CDR2 (germline): SGHRS, YFSETQ. Between the trimmed V and J ends, which lost 0 bases and 3 bases, there was a span of 9 bases. This CDR3 is 14 amino acids long. Here the CDR3 DNA reads TGCGCCAGCAGCTTGGACCCCTCGAAAGAGACCCAGTACTTC. Encoded protein: CASSLDPSKETQYF.

This clonotype came up many times. The chain has TRBV20-1 and TRBJ2-3; D is unresolved. Trimming removed 5 bases from V and 0 bases from J, with 9 bases in between. Per the germline V gene, CDR1 is DFQATT and CDR2 is SNEGSKA (reference sequence). The CDR3 has 13 residues. This CDR3 reads CSAGQSSTDTQYF. For the CDR3, the DNA is TGCAGTGCTGGGCAGTCTAGCACAGATACGCAGTATTTT.

This clonotype was seen ten or more times. V and J are TRBV12-3 or TRBV12-4 and TRBJ2-7, with 7 bases matching TRBD1. V lost 5 bases, J lost 2 bases, and 6 bases stayed unmatched. The CDR3 covers 14 residues. CDR3 loop: CASSRWDRTYEQYF. The CDR3 DNA reads as TGTGCCAGCAGTCGGTGGGACAGAACCTACGAGCAGTACTTC.

This clonotype has ten or more counts. This sequence joins TRBV4-1 and TRBJ1-2; 7 nucleotides align to TRBD1. Trimming removed 3 bases from V and 0 bases from J; junction bases left unmatched: 7. The CDR3 contains 16 residues. Germline V lookup: CDR1 MGHRA, CDR2 YSYEKL. CDR3 bases: TGCGCCAGCAGCCAGGATCGACAGGGATCTAACTATGGCTACACCTTC. Translating gives CASSQDRQGSNYGYTF.